The present TCR beta chain was sequenced within a study of T cell responses to AZD1222 COVID-19 vaccine. Study-wide findings and caveats: Donors, mostly white British, included more females; clonal diversity was possibly underestimated. Spike-specific TCR breadth rose after two AZD1222 doses, and depth rose as well.

The length of the CDR3 is 14 residues. Trimming shortened V by 6 bases and J by 0 bases, and 12 bases separated the two germline ends. The germline CDR1 and CDR2 sequences are MNHEY and SVGAGI. Method: immunoSEQ multiplex PCR; TCRdb's copy keeps in-frame clones and lacks some. The table records roughly 120,000 clones, approximately 85% of them present only once. This clone appeared once. Its antigen remains unknown. The material was peripheral blood, obtained on day 0 of AZD1222 vaccination. The chain uses TRBV6-5 and TRBJ2-7; D might be TRBD1 (6 bases). The receptor was derived from an adult in good health. The CDR3 region is CASSRGTRSYEQYF. CDR3 in DNA: TGTGCCAGCAGCCGTGGGACACGCTCCTACGAGCAGTACTTC.